A selection of T cell receptor beta chains follows, all from one sample in a study of blood T cell repertoires in COVID-19. Generated by immunoSEQ multiplex PCR, the TCRdb table keeps only in-frame clones and is missing some. The sample holds 200,000 to 250,000 clones, 84% seen once. Sequencing was done on a sample of peripheral blood. These receptors originate from a man between 45 and 60 years old with acute or convalescent COVID-19. Each CDR3 is given with its conserved first and last residue. The D gene is left open where the match is weak. A row's size may be missing; if present it is once, few, many or a size class.

V gene,D gene,J gene,clone size,CDR3 protein,CDR3 DNA
TRBV9,NA,TRBJ2-2,NA,CASSPRAGELFF,TGTGCCAGCAGCCCCCGGGCCGGGGAGCTGTTTTTT
TRBV3-1/TRBV3-2,TRBD1,TRBJ1-6,NA,CASKPEDRGNSPLHF,TGTGCCAGCAAGCCTGAGGACAGGGGGAATTCACCCCTCCACTTT
TRBV10-1,TRBD1,TRBJ1-1,NA,CASSRGREAFF,TGCGCCAGTTCCAGGGGGCGAGAAGCTTTCTTT
TRBV6-5,NA,TRBJ1-4,NA,CASSRGPGEKLFF,TGTGCCAGCAGTCGCGGCCCTGGCGAAAAACTGTTTTTT
TRBV3-1/TRBV3-2,NA,TRBJ2-2,few,CASGPDTGELFF,TGTGCCAGCGGGCCGGACACCGGGGAGCTGTTTTTT
TRBV5-1,TRBD1,TRBJ1-1,NA,CASMTGVQEATEAFF,TGCGCCAGCATGACAGGGGTTCAGGAAGCCACTGAAGCTTTCTTT
TRBV6-1,TRBD1,TRBJ2-7,NA,CASSESGQSYEQYF,TGTGCCAGCAGTGAATCGGGACAGTCCTACGAGCAGTACTTC
TRBV6-5,NA,TRBJ2-2,NA,CASKKTDPNTGELFF,TGTGCCAGCAAGAAGACAGATCCTAACACCGGGGAGCTGTTTTTT
TRBV6-5,TRBD1,TRBJ1-1,NA,CASAGTGETEAFF,TGTGCCAGCGCCGGGACAGGGGAAACTGAAGCTTTCTTT
TRBV6-6,TRBD1,TRBJ2-5,few,CASSRPRDRGLSVGETQYF,TGTGCCAGCAGTCGCCCCCGGGACAGGGGGCTGAGTGTGGGAGAGACCCAGTACTTC
TRBV7-9,NA,TRBJ2-1,NA,CASSLGAGGPYNEQFF,TGTGCCAGCAGCTTAGGTGCAGGGGGGCCCTACAATGAGCAGTTCTTC
TRBV6-5,NA,TRBJ1-5,NA,CASDRQGANQPQHF,TGTGCCAGCGACAGGCAAGGCGCCAATCAGCCCCAGCATTTT
TRBV19,NA,TRBJ2-7,NA,CASRRRETYEQYF,TGTGCCAGTAGGCGGAGAGAAACCTACGAGCAGTACTTC
TRBV2,NA,TRBJ1-5,NA,CASRRNRVGNQPQHF,TGTGCCAGCAGACGCAACCGGGTTGGAAATCAGCCCCAGCATTTT
TRBV6-5,NA,TRBJ2-6,NA,CASSYTGNGANVLTF,TGTGCCAGCAGTTACACAGGGAATGGGGCCAACGTCCTGACTTTC
TRBV10-3,NA,TRBJ1-1,many,CAIRGGDYTEAFF,TGTGCCATCAGGGGGGGGGACTACACTGAAGCTTTCTTT
TRBV18,TRBD2,TRBJ2-1,NA,CASSFGLESSYNEQFF,TGTGCCAGCTCATTCGGACTAGAAAGCTCCTACAATGAGCAGTTCTTC
TRBV5-4,NA,TRBJ1-1,NA,CASGRGLGEAFF,TGTGCCAGCGGCAGGGGTTTGGGTGAAGCTTTCTTT
TRBV5-6,NA,TRBJ2-1,NA,CASSPLSPGVYNEQFF,TGTGCCAGCAGCCCGCTTTCACCGGGAGTCTACAATGAGCAGTTCTTC
TRBV6-1,NA,TRBJ2-1,NA,CASSEDWGVRSYNEQFF,TGTGCCAGCAGTGAAGATTGGGGGGTGCGCTCCTACAATGAGCAGTTCTTC
TRBV10-2,TRBD2,TRBJ2-4,once,CASSEVSGGPFKNIQYF,TGCGCCAGCAGTGAGGTATCGGGAGGGCCTTTCAAAAACATTCAGTACTTC
TRBV25-1,TRBD1,TRBJ2-5,NA,CASSEGTGRETQYF,TGTGCCAGCAGTGAAGGGACAGGGAGAGAGACCCAGTACTTC
TRBV2,TRBD2,TRBJ2-3,NA,CASGGGILGTDTQYF,TGTGCCAGCGGGGGGGGGATACTAGGCACAGATACGCAGTATTTT
TRBV7-9,TRBD1,TRBJ1-1,NA,CASRPDRGTTEAFF,TGTGCCAGCAGACCTGACAGGGGGACCACTGAAGCTTTCTTT
TRBV20-1,NA,TRBJ1-3,NA,CSASPEGGNTIYF,TGCAGTGCTAGTCCGGAGGGGGGAAACACCATATATTTT
TRBV19,TRBD1,TRBJ2-7,NA,CASSIVPGTGHYEQYF,TGTGCCAGTAGTATAGTCCCCGGGACAGGACACTACGAGCAGTACTTC
TRBV2,NA,TRBJ2-5,NA,CASSYRLEETQYF,TGTGCCAGCAGTTACAGGCTTGAAGAGACCCAGTACTTC
TRBV24-1,NA,TRBJ1-2,few,CATSEFDSPAGYTF,TGTGCCACCAGTGAGTTCGACAGCCCGGCGGGCTACACCTTC
TRBV7-8,TRBD2,TRBJ2-1,NA,CASSLAVRLAGVGRKQFF,TGTGCCAGCAGCTTAGCTGTCCGGCTAGCGGGAGTCGGGAGGAAGCAGTTCTTC
TRBV11-3,NA,TRBJ1-3,NA,CASSLVPRDTIYF,TGTGCCAGCAGCTTAGTCCCCCGGGACACCATATATTTT
TRBV6-5,TRBD1,TRBJ1-2,NA,CASAISDRGVYGYTF,TGTGCCAGCGCCATATCGGACAGGGGGGTTTATGGCTACACCTTC
TRBV28,TRBD1,TRBJ1-5,NA,CASSPQADRRDQPQHF,TGTGCCAGCAGTCCACAAGCGGACAGGAGGGATCAGCCCCAGCATTTT
TRBV11-3,TRBD2,TRBJ2-1,NA,CASSLTSGSRVTEQFF,TGTGCCAGCAGCTTGACTAGCGGGAGCCGGGTTACTGAGCAGTTCTTC
TRBV2,TRBD2,TRBJ2-1,NA,CASSELAGDLSEQFF,TGTGCCAGCAGTGAACTAGCGGGAGACCTGAGTGAGCAGTTCTTC
TRBV5-1,NA,TRBJ1-5,NA,CASSLAGLSHQPQHF,TGCGCCAGCAGCTTGGCGGGACTATCTCATCAGCCCCAGCATTTT
TRBV5-1,TRBD1,TRBJ1-3,once,CASRTGQGSTSGNTIYF,TGCGCCAGCAGAACCGGACAGGGCTCGACATCTGGAAACACCATATATTTT
TRBV6-5,TRBD1,TRBJ2-2,NA,CASSSGGTGELFF,TGTGCCAGCAGCTCAGGGGGAACCGGGGAGCTGTTTTTT
TRBV27,TRBD1,TRBJ1-5,NA,CASSSVTGTNQPQHF,TGTGCCAGCAGTTCAGTGACAGGGACCAATCAGCCCCAGCATTTT
TRBV6-5,NA,TRBJ2-3,NA,CASYGRATDTQYF,TGTGCCAGCTACGGCAGGGCCACAGATACGCAGTATTTT
TRBV7-9,NA,TRBJ1-1,NA,CASSRRRTSNTEAFF,TGTGCCAGCAGCCGCCGGAGGACGTCAAACACTGAAGCTTTCTTT
TRBV9,NA,TRBJ1-1,NA,CASSGSDTEAFF,TGTGCCAGCAGCGGGAGTGACACTGAAGCTTTCTTT
TRBV6-5,NA,TRBJ2-7,few,CASRPPGRGNEQYF,TGTGCCAGCAGGCCCCCGGGAAGGGGGAACGAGCAGTACTTC
TRBV2,NA,TRBJ2-3,NA,CASSEEVFRRTATDTQYF,TGTGCCAGCAGTGAAGAGGTATTTAGGAGGACAGCCACAGATACGCAGTATTTT
TRBV2,TRBD1,TRBJ1-2,NA,CASSEQSPLNRGGYTF,TGTGCCAGCAGTGAGCAGTCACCGTTAAACAGGGGCGGCTACACCTTC
TRBV5-1,NA,TRBJ2-1,NA,CASSLSRGNEQFF,TGCGCCAGCAGCTTGAGTCGGGGCAATGAGCAGTTCTTC
TRBV18,TRBD1,TRBJ2-1,NA,CASSKGQGAYNEQFF,TGTGCCAGCTCTAAGGGTCAGGGGGCATACAATGAGCAGTTCTTC
TRBV9,NA,TRBJ1-6,few,CASSVDRQLYSPLHF,TGTGCCAGCAGCGTAGATCGACAGTTGTATTCACCCCTCCACTTT
TRBV11-2,NA,TRBJ2-7,few,CASSLGSAYEQYF,TGTGCCAGCAGCTTAGGGTCAGCCTACGAGCAGTACTTC
TRBV30,NA,TRBJ1-5,once,CAWSVRTAQPQHF,TGTGCCTGGAGTGTCCGGACAGCCCAGCCCCAGCATTTT
TRBV15,NA,TRBJ2-4,NA,CATSKRRGPGTKNIQYF,TGTGCCACCAGCAAACGGCGGGGGCCCGGGACCAAAAACATTCAGTACTTC
TRBV6-6,TRBD1,TRBJ1-5,NA,CAIQGAGSNQPQHF,TGTGCCATTCAGGGGGCAGGAAGCAATCAGCCCCAGCATTTT
TRBV4-1,TRBD1,TRBJ2-1,NA,CASSQVRSGQAGNEQFF,TGCGCCAGCAGCCAAGTAAGATCGGGACAGGCGGGGAATGAGCAGTTCTTC
TRBV28,NA,TRBJ2-3,NA,CASSLRDRGTDTQYF,TGTGCCAGCAGTTTACGGGATCGCGGAACAGATACGCAGTATTTT
TRBV13,TRBD2,TRBJ2-3,NA,CASRERGSTDTQYF,TGTGCCAGCAGAGAGCGGGGGAGCACAGATACGCAGTATTTT
TRBV4-2,NA,TRBJ1-4,NA,CASSQDSRSFAVNEKLFF,TGTGCCAGCAGCCAAGATAGTCGGAGTTTTGCGGTTAATGAAAAACTGTTTTTT
TRBV27,NA,TRBJ2-5,NA,CASGGLKETQYF,TGTGCCAGCGGCGGACTGAAAGAGACCCAGTACTTC
TRBV7-6,NA,TRBJ1-5,NA,CASSSHYNQPQHF,TGTGCCAGCAGCTCACACTATAATCAGCCCCAGCATTTT
TRBV19,NA,TRBJ2-5,once,CASRHRGGWEETQYF,TGTGCCAGTAGACATAGAGGTGGCTGGGAAGAGACCCAGTACTTC
TRBV12-3/TRBV12-4,NA,TRBJ1-2,NA,CASSLGTDLGYTF,TGTGCCAGCAGTTTAGGGACTGATCTCGGCTACACCTTC
TRBV28,NA,TRBJ2-7,NA,CASSLAGAREQYF,TGTGCCAGCAGTTTAGCGGGGGCGCGGGAGCAGTACTTC